This TCR beta chain emerged from a study of shared clonotypes between healthy human individuals. Study background: The donor pool was made up of two women and a few men aged 18 to 49.

It was into CD45RA+ naive and CD45RA-negative memory subsets that the CD4+ cells were split. Overall study findings and caveats: It was expected that sequencing depth would affect clonotype sharing among donors. Estimated clonotype richness was generally higher in naive than memory subsets.

Clones were sequenced by immunoSEQ multiplex PCR, and TCRdb holds only the in-frame ones, with some missing. The data hold a few million clones, with approximately 92% observed a single time. Points on this clone: The antigen is undetermined. This sample also contains other DNA sequences that code for the same CDR3.

V shed 1 base and J shed 1 base, with 5 bases lying between them. CDR1 is GTSNPN and CDR2 is SVGIG in the germline V gene (reference sequence). The CDR3 contains 13 residues. This sequence joins TRBV30 and TRBJ1-3, with D tentatively TRBD1 (5 bases). This receptor was identified in a man younger than 30 in good health. Material: naive CD4+ T cells sorted from blood. Stated subset: CD45RA+ positively selected. This CDR3 reads CAWSAGSGNTIYF. As DNA, the CDR3 is TGTGCCTGGAGTGCAGGGTCTGGAAACACCATATATTTT.